This T cell receptor (beta chain) was found in a study of graft-versus-host responses after intestinal transplantation. V was pared by 5 bases and J by 6 bases, with 1 base of the junction left unmatched. The CDR3 runs to 11 residues. CDR1 and CDR2 from the germline V gene are DFQATT and SNEGSKA (reference sequence). TCRdb's table, derived via immunoSEQ multiplex PCR, lists solely in-frame clones and lacks some. The profile covers about 18,000 clones, with around 39% appearing a single time and about 0.99% taken by the ten largest. This clone has just a few counts. The clonotype comes from a human patient who received an intestinal transplant. The genes are TRBV20-1 and TRBJ2-3, with 8 bases matching TRBD2. The sequencing used alloreactive CD4+ T cells from a mixed lymphocyte reaction culture, collected before intestinal transplant. Subset described: CFSE-low proliferating T cells sorted from roughly six-day pre-transplant mixed lymphocyte reaction (GvH or HvG direction). CDR3 nucleotides: TGCAGTGCTGGGACTAGGGATACGCAGTATTTT. As protein: CSAGTRDTQYF.